This T cell receptor (beta chain) was recorded in a study of blood T cell repertoires in COVID-19. Study at large: From the United States, Italy and Spain came samples of acute and convalescent COVID-19. Sample material is recorded as cDNA or gDNA derived from T cells, B-cell-depleted T cells, or PBMCs.

In the original analysis: It was from reference gene primer amplification that nucleated cell counts were estimated. Some clones are missing from TCRdb's copy, which holds only in-frame ones; the method was immunoSEQ multiplex PCR. V and J calls and clone size come straight from that table; D and trimming were deduced from the DNA. Of about 350,000 clones in the sample, approximately 90% are singletons; the top ten hold 7.5% to 10%. Trimming stripped 0 bases from V and 1 base from J, with 17 bases between. Germline V gene data show CDR1 as SGHVS and CDR2 as FQNEAQ. CDR3 length: 18 amino acids. Enrolment of Seattle patients took place during active infection, and they were followed longitudinally.

The clonotype was recovered from a man aged 25-40 years with COVID-19, enrolled during active disease. The rearrangement uses TRBV7-8 and TRBJ2-3; D gene unclear. The sequencing input was peripheral blood. DNA for the CDR3: TGTGCCAGCAGCTTAGCGCGTATCATTAGAAGAGGCACAGATACGCAGTATTTT. This gives the protein CASSLARIIRRGTDTQYF.